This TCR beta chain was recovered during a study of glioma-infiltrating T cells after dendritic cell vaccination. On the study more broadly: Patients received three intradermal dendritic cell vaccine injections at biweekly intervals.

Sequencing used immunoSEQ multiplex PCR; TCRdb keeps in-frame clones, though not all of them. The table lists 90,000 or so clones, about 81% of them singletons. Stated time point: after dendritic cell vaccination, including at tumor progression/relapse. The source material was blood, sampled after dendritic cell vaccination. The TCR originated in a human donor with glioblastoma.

The CDR3 nucleotides read TGTGCCAGCTCACCATCGGCCCCCCTAACAGGAGCCACCGGGGAGCTGTTTTTT. The encoded protein is CASSPSAPLTGATGELFF. The J gene is TRBJ2-2, the V gene TRBV18; possible D gene TRBD1, 5 bases. Trimming removed 2 bases from V and 4 bases from J, with 20 bases in between. The CDR3 runs 18 residues. Germline lookup yields CDR1 KGHSH and CDR2 LQKENI.